Following are 11 T cell receptor beta chains from one sample sequenced in a study of response to subunit inactivated influenza vaccine. TCRdb called the RT-PCR reads again in MiXCR, with one record for every CDR3 protein. The sample lists 550,000 to 600,000 distinct CDR3 sequences; over 9.5% were seen once. The sample in question was PBMCs from blood, obtained on the day of vaccination. Receptor source: a man over 45 who received an inactivated influenza vaccine.

The chain carries TRBV29-1 and TRBJ2-1; D could derive from TRBD1 or TRBD2 (5 bases each). The V gene's germline CDR1 is SQVTM and CDR2 ANQGSEA. The CDR3 is made up of 13 amino acids. The germline V and J ends were trimmed by 5 bases and 8 bases, with 16 bases remaining between them. In nucleotides, the CDR3 is TGCAGCGTTCCGGGGCCCTTGGCCGATGAGCAGTTCTTC. As protein: CSVPGPLADEQFF.

To note about this clonotype: One base away lies a much larger clone, so this may be a sequencing read error. The chain carries TRBV28 and TRBJ1-4; D unclear. Trimming shortened V by 2 bases and J by 10 bases, and 14 bases separated the two germline ends. The CDR3 runs to 14 residues. Germline CDR1 and CDR2: MDHEN and SYDVKM. CDR3 coding DNA: TGTGCCAGCAGTTTAGTGAGGACCCGGACAAAACTGTTTTTT. Amino acids: CASSLVRTRTKLFF.

This chain connects TRBV28 to TRBJ1-2, with 8 bases that match TRBD1. Germline assignment: CDR1 MDHEN and CDR2 SYDVKM. This CDR3 contains 14 residues. Trimming removed 2 bases from V and 4 bases from J; junction bases left unmatched: 3. The CDR3, as DNA: TGTGCCAGCAGTTTAACCCAGGGGGCCTATGGCTACACCTTC. Amino acid sequence: CASSLTQGAYGYTF.

This clonotype was seen only a few times. The chain recombines TRBV12-3 or TRBV12-4 with TRBJ2-7, with a tentative D call TRBD2 (5 bases). CDR3 length: 14 amino acids. V lost 5 bases and J lost 0, with 11 bases in between. CDR3 bases: TGTGCCAGCAGTCTCCCCGGGGACTCCTACGAGCAGTACTTC. This gives the protein CASSLPGDSYEQYF.

This clonotype was found many times. The chain is built from TRBV7-8 and TRBJ2-1; 7 nucleotides match TRBD2. This CDR3 contains 17 residues. The germline V gene has CDR1 SGHVS and CDR2 FQNEAQ. The junction had 15 bases not matched to a gene; V was cut back by 3 bases and J by 7 bases. Here the CDR3 reads CASSLPRRLAEGNEQFF. The CDR3 DNA sequence: TGTGCCAGCAGCTTGCCCCGCAGGCTAGCGGAGGGGAATGAGCAGTTCTTC.

In its sample, this clonotype was seen a few times. The chain carries TRBV20-1 and TRBJ2-3; 13 bases line up with TRBD2. The germline gives CDR1 DFQATT, CDR2 SNEGSKA (reference sequence). The ends lost 6 bases at V and 4 bases at J; junction bases unmatched: 4. The CDR3 runs to 14 residues. CDR3 nucleotide sequence: TGCAGTGCCCAGGGACTAGCGGGACCAGATACGCAGTATTTT. Amino acid sequence: CSAQGLAGPDTQYF.

The table lists this clonotype with many counts. This rearrangement joins TRBV12-3 or TRBV12-4 to TRBJ2-1; D is unclear. This CDR3 is built from 12 residues. Trimming pared 5 bases from V and 9 bases from J, leaving 11 bases between. CDR3 residues: CASSPRTSEQFF. CDR3 sequence (DNA): TGTGCCAGCAGTCCCAGGACGTCTGAGCAGTTCTTC.

The J gene is TRBJ1-1, the V gene TRBV12-3 or TRBV12-4; 7 bases map to TRBD1. The J segment lost 1 base and the V segment lost 8 bases, leaving 4 bases of the junction unmatched. This CDR3 is 13 amino acids long. The CDR3 loop is CASGWTGNTEAFF. The DNA of the CDR3 is TGTGCCAGCGGATGGACAGGGAACACTGAAGCTTTCTTT.

The table lists this clonotype with a few counts. The rearrangement links TRBV12-3 or TRBV12-4 to TRBJ1-4; D is possibly TRBD1 (5 bases). The CDR3 has 13 amino acids. V dropped 5 bases and J dropped 8 bases, with 12 bases sitting between them. The CDR3 protein is CASSPQVREKLFF. The CDR3 nucleotides read TGTGCCAGCAGTCCACAGGTCCGGGAAAAACTGTTTTTT.

A few counts support this clonotype. The V call is TRBV7-9, the J call TRBJ2-7; D might be TRBD1 (6 bases). Germline V gene lookup returns CDR1 SEHNR and CDR2 FQNEAQ (reference sequence). The CDR3 sequence is 14 residues long. Trimming shortened V by 5 bases and J by 3 bases, and 14 bases separated the two germline ends. Written as DNA, the CDR3 is TGTGCCAGCAGCGACTACAGGGCCCTCTACGAGCAGTACTTC. Its translation: CASSDYRALYEQYF. The entire variable domain, with the rest obtained from reference TRBV7-9 and TRBJ2-7, is as follows: DTGVSQNPRHKITKRGQNVTFRCDPISEHNRLYWYRQTLGQGPEFLTYFQNEAQLEKSRLLSDRFSAERPKGSFSTLEIQRTEQGDSAMYLCASSDYRALYEQYFGPGTRLTVT.

The rearrangement joins TRBV7-6 to TRBJ2-5; 9 nucleotides line up with TRBD1. The CDR3 length is 19 residues. Germline V gives CDR1 SGHVS, CDR2 FNYEAQ. Trimming took 1 base from V and 4 from J; bases not matched to a gene: 16. CDR3 residues: CASSLVIPVLGQGSETQYF. In nucleotides, the CDR3 is TGTGCCAGCAGCTTAGTTATTCCTGTTTTGGGACAGGGATCAGAGACCCAGTACTTC.